The rows below give T cell receptor beta chains drawn from one sample of a study of glioma-infiltrating T cells. MiXCR, applied by TCRdb to the multiplex PCR reads, yields one record per CDR3 protein. This repertoire shows about 22,000 distinct CDR3 sequences, around 23% found once; its top ten account for about an eighth. The sequencing sample was made of glioma tissue, nonneoplastic brain tissue, or PBMCs (not recorded which). The receptors were gathered from a human donor with low-grade glioma or glioblastoma, undergoing nonglioma brain surgery, or in good health (not recorded which). Each CDR3 is given with its conserved first and last residue. A D gene is named only where the DNA matches it firmly. Some rows mark clone size as missing; the rest say once, few, many or name a class of expanded clone.

length: 15; D: TRBD2; size: .; V: TRBV27; J: TRBJ2-3; CDR3: CASSALAGVADTQYF; DNA: TGTGCCAGCAGCGCTCTAGCGGGGGTTGCAGATACGCAGTATTTT
length: 13; D: .; size: once; V: TRBV3-1; J: TRBJ1-6; CDR3: CASSLAGNSPPHF; DNA: TGTGCCAGCAGCCTCGCGGGGAATTCACCCCCCCACTTT
length: 14; D: .; size: many; V: TRBV20-1; J: TRBJ2-3; CDR3: CSAKDSLTTDTQYF; DNA: TGCAGTGCTAAAGACAGCCTTACCACAGATACGCAGTATTTT
length: 15; D: .; size: many; V: TRBV6-1; J: TRBJ2-3; CDR3: CASSWRTGGTDTQYF; DNA: TGTGCCAGCAGTTGGAGGACTGGTGGCACAGATACGCAGTATTTT
length: 16; D: .; size: .; V: TRBV14; J: TRBJ1-6; CDR3: CASSQGGGTPNSPLHF; DNA: TGTGCCAGCAGCCAAGGTGGTGGGACGCCCAATTCACCCCTCCACTTT
length: 12; D: .; size: .; V: TRBV6-1; J: TRBJ2-7; CDR3: CATRGGRNEQYF; DNA: TGTGCCACCCGGGGTGGTCGGAACGAGCAGTACTTC
length: 15; D: .; size: few; V: TRBV7-6; J: TRBJ2-7; CDR3: CASSLIGGGGYEQYF; DNA: TGTGCCAGCAGCCTTATAGGGGGAGGTGGGTACGAGCAGTACTTC
length: 17; D: TRBD2; size: many; V: TRBV7-2; J: TRBJ2-3; CDR3: CASSFSGTSGGTDTQYF; DNA: TGTGCCAGCAGCTTTTCCGGGACTAGCGGGGGCACAGATACGCAGTATTTT
length: 17; D: .; size: many; V: TRBV15; J: TRBJ1-3; CDR3: CATSRYRTGSSGNTIYF; DNA: TGTGCCACCAGCAGGTACCGAACAGGGTCCTCTGGAAACACCATATATTTT
length: 18; D: TRBD2; size: many; V: TRBV7-9; J: TRBJ2-3; CDR3: CASSPGLANGRFTDTQYF; DNA: TGTGCCAGCAGCCCCGGACTAGCGAACGGAAGATTCACAGATACGCAGTATTTT
length: 14; D: .; size: few; V: TRBV18; J: TRBJ2-3; CDR3: CASSSLDRPDTQYF; DNA: TGTGCCAGCTCATCCTTAGACAGGCCAGATACGCAGTATTTT
length: 14; D: TRBD1; size: few; V: TRBV19; J: TRBJ2-3; CDR3: CASSLRQGADTQYF; DNA: TGTGCCAGTAGTCTCCGACAGGGCGCAGATACGCAGTATTTT
length: 14; D: .; size: many; V: TRBV6-1; J: TRBJ1-1; CDR3: CASSWDTDLNRAFF; DNA: TGTGCCAGCAGCTGGGACACGGACCTCAATAGAGCTTTCTTT
length: 12; D: TRBD1; size: .; V: TRBV2; J: TRBJ2-1; CDR3: CASRSGGNEQFF; DNA: TGTGCCAGCCGTTCAGGGGGCAATGAGCAGTTCTTC
length: 13; D: .; size: few; V: TRBV7-3; J: TRBJ2-3; CDR3: CASSFQGADTQYF; DNA: TGTGCCAGCAGCTTCCAAGGGGCAGATACGCAGTATTTT
length: 12; D: .; size: many; V: TRBV10-3; J: TRBJ2-3; CDR3: CAISWVEDTQYF; DNA: TGTGCCATCAGCTGGGTTGAAGATACGCAGTATTTT
length: 13; D: .; size: many; V: TRBV6-2/TRBV6-3; J: TRBJ1-1; CDR3: CASSYLVYTEAFF; DNA: TGTGCCAGCAGTTATCTTGTCTACACTGAAGCTTTCTTT
length: 16; D: .; size: many; V: TRBV3-1; J: TRBJ2-7; CDR3: CASSRTERQYRDEQYF; DNA: TGTGCCAGCAGCCGAACCGAACGACAATATCGGGACGAGCAGTACTTC
length: 14; D: .; size: many; V: TRBV27; J: TRBJ1-2; CDR3: CASSPTGPGYGYTF; DNA: TGTGCCAGCAGTCCGACAGGCCCAGGCTATGGCTACACCTTC
length: 15; D: .; size: few; V: TRBV4-3; J: TRBJ1-6; CDR3: CASNQDPVGLSPLHF; DNA: TGCGCCAGCAACCAAGATCCGGTAGGCCTTTCACCCCTCCACTTT
length: 16; D: .; size: many; V: TRBV7-3; J: TRBJ1-6; CDR3: CASSLTARGSNSPLHF; DNA: TGTGCCAGCAGCTTAACTGCGAGGGGGTCTAATTCACCCCTCCACTTT
length: 15; D: .; size: few; V: TRBV6-1; J: TRBJ1-3; CDR3: CASTDRDTTGSNIYF; DNA: TGTGCCAGCACTGACCGGGACACTACTGGAAGCAACATATATTTT
length: 13; D: TRBD1; size: many; V: TRBV28; J: TRBJ2-1; CDR3: CASRTGIRNEQFF; DNA: TGTGCCAGCAGGACAGGGATACGGAATGAGCAGTTCTTC
length: 17; D: .; size: many; V: TRBV27; J: TRBJ2-3; CDR3: CASSLPWPGPTTDTQYF; DNA: TGTGCCAGCAGTTTACCCTGGCCGGGCCCTACCACAGATACGCAGTATTTT
length: 17; D: .; size: few; V: TRBV4-2; J: TRBJ1-4; CDR3: CASSQDPGGLTNEKLFF; DNA: TGTGCCAGCAGCCAAGATCCGGGGGGACTAACTAATGAAAAACTGTTTTTT
length: 14; D: .; size: .; V: TRBV20-1; J: TRBJ2-2; CDR3: CSAIGTMNTGELFF; DNA: TGCAGTGCTATTGGGACAATGAACACCGGGGAGCTGTTTTTT
length: 15; D: TRBD2; size: few; V: TRBV29-1; J: TRBJ2-3; CDR3: CSVPFYSGVTDTQYF; DNA: TGCAGCGTTCCTTTTTATAGCGGGGTCACAGATACGCAGTATTTT
length: 15; D: .; size: few; V: TRBV7-9; J: TRBJ1-1; CDR3: CASSERHPSNTEAFF; DNA: TGTGCCAGCAGCGAAAGACACCCATCTAACACTGAAGCTTTCTTT
length: 16; D: .; size: many; V: TRBV4-1; J: TRBJ2-5; CDR3: CASSQSFDERQETQYF; DNA: TGCGCCAGCAGCCAGTCTTTCGACGAAAGGCAAGAGACCCAGTACTTC
length: 12; D: .; size: .; V: TRBV20-1; J: TRBJ1-5; CDR3: CSARDLNQPQHF; DNA: TGCAGTGCTAGAGATCTCAATCAGCCCCAGCATTTT
length: 15; D: .; size: many; V: TRBV7-2; J: TRBJ1-5; CDR3: CASSLRQFSNQPQHF; DNA: TGTGCCAGCAGCTTAAGACAGTTTAGCAATCAGCCCCAGCATTTT
length: 12; D: .; size: many; V: TRBV19; J: TRBJ1-2; CDR3: CASRSANYGYTF; DNA: TGTGCCAGCCGATCTGCCAACTATGGCTACACCTTC
length: 12; D: .; size: many; V: TRBV28; J: TRBJ1-1; CDR3: CASSQDSFATFF; DNA: TGTGCCAGCAGTCAAGACAGTTTCGCGACTTTCTTT
length: 11; D: .; size: many; V: TRBV25-1; J: TRBJ2-5; CDR3: CASRSPETQYF; DNA: TGTGCCAGCAGATCGCCCGAGACCCAGTACTTC
length: 14; D: TRBD1; size: many; V: TRBV7-2; J: TRBJ1-2; CDR3: CASSPRDRTNGYTF; DNA: TGTGCCAGCAGCCCCCGGGACAGGACCAATGGCTACACCTTC
length: 16; D: .; size: once; V: TRBV20-1; J: TRBJ1-6; CDR3: CSAPLTGAFRGSPLHF; DNA: TGCAGTGCACCGCTAACAGGAGCGTTCCGAGGTTCACCCCTCCACTTT
length: 15; D: .; size: many; V: TRBV7-9; J: TRBJ2-1; CDR3: CASSSFLGLYNEQFF; DNA: TGTGCCAGCAGCAGTTTCCTAGGGCTATACAATGAGCAGTTCTTC
length: 15; D: TRBD1; size: few; V: TRBV14; J: TRBJ2-7; CDR3: CASSQGGTGRLEQYF; DNA: TGTGCCAGCAGCCAAGGGGGGACAGGTCGCCTCGAGCAGTACTTC
length: 13; D: .; size: many; V: TRBV19; J: TRBJ2-1; CDR3: CASSISDRAEQFF; DNA: TGTGCCAGTAGTATAAGCGACCGTGCCGAGCAGTTCTTC
length: 14; D: TRBD1; size: medium-sized; V: TRBV20-1; J: TRBJ1-1; CDR3: CSATDRDRNTEAFF; DNA: TGCAGTGCTACAGACCGGGACAGGAACACTGAAGCTTTCTTT
length: 13; D: .; size: .; V: TRBV29-1; J: TRBJ1-1; CDR3: CSVSHESNTEAFF; DNA: TGCAGCGTATCCCATGAGAGCAACACTGAAGCTTTCTTT